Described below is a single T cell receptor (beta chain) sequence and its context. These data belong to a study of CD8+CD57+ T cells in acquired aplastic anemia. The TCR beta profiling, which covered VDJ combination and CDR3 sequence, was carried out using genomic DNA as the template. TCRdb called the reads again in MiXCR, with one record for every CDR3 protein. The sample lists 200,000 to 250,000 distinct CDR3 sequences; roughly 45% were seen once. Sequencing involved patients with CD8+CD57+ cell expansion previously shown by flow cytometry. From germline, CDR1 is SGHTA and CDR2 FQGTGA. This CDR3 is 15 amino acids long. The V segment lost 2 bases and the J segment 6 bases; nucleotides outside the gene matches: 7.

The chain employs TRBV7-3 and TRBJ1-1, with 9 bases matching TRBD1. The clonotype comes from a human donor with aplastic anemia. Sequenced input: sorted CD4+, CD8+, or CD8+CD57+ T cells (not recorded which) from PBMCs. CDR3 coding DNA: TGTGCCAGCAGCTTAGGCGGGACAGGGCACTCTGAAGCTTTCTTT. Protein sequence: CASSLGGTGHSEAFF.